This T cell receptor (beta chain) was captured in a study of response to subunit inactivated influenza vaccine. Germline V gives CDR1 SGHRS, CDR2 YFSETQ. The CDR3 totals 14 residues. Germline trimming cut 3 bases from V and 7 bases from J; bases unmatched to any gene: 8. This clonotype was seen only a few times. From the RT-PCR reads, TCRdb called clonotypes with MiXCR, one entry per CDR3 protein. The data show hundreds of thousands of distinct CDR3 sequences, approximately 14% seen once. The sample in question was PBMCs from blood, obtained roughly 12 days after vaccination. This sequence joins TRBV5-1 and TRBJ2-7; 9 positions match TRBD1. The TCR originated in a man aged 50 or older who received an inactivated influenza vaccine. The CDR3 sequence: CASSSWDRVGEQYF. The CDR3 nucleotides read TGCGCCAGCAGCTCTTGGGACAGGGTGGGGGAGCAGTACTTC.